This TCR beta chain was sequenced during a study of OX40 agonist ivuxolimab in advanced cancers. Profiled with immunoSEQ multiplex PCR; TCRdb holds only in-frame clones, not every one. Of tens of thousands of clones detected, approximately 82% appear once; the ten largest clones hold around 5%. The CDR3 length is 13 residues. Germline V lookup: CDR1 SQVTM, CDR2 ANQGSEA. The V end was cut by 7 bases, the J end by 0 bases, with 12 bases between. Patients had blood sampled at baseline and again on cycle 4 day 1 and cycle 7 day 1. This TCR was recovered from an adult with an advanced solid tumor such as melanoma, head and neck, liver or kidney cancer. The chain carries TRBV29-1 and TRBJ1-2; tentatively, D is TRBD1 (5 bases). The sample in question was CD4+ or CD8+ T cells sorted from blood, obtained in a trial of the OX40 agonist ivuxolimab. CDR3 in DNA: TGCAGCGCTGGACAATACGCTAACTATGGCTACACCTTC. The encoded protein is CSAGQYANYGYTF.